This T cell receptor (beta chain) was identified in a study of T cell responses to AZD1222 COVID-19 vaccine (dated by TCRdb to about 2021). Looking at the study overall: AZD1222 recipients whose second dose came at about 4 weeks and those whose second dose came at about 12 weeks were combined into one group, since spike-specific TCR depth and breadth did not differ between the two schedules. A total of just over 230 trial participants underwent TCR sequencing, of whom nearly 210 had received two doses of AZD1222 and about 25 had received two doses of the MenACWY control vaccine. Trial participants were enrolled by age into subgroups of 18-55, 56-69 and 70-plus years, and 148, 28 and 57 TCR-sequenced participants, respectively, were included in these subgroups.

On the study overall, not on this receptor specifically: The whole spike protein was spanned by vaccine-associated CD4 TCRs, and dominant responses were seen in regions 160-218 and 743-854. Most participants were white British and females outnumbered males, and the authors suggested that clonal diversity may have been underestimated. After two AZD1222 doses, spike-specific TCR breadth and depth were significantly higher than at day 0 and than in MenACWY recipients. In the small 56-69-year group, the increase in depth fell short of significance, most likely because of low power. Because no day 14 peak-response samples were available, repertoires were characterized only after the peak T cell response. Only five to seven AZD1222 recipients were SARS-CoV-2 seropositive at baseline, limiting conclusions about previously exposed vaccinees. Epitopes outside the regions mutated in the B.1.351 and B.1.1.7 variants were reportedly recognized by nearly half of the unique spike-specific TCRs.

Counted from cysteine to phenylalanine, this CDR3 has 18 amino acids. The CDR3 DNA has 54 bases and is translated from base 1. The germline V gene provides CDR1 MDHEN and CDR2 SYDVKM. V has 3 bases trimmed and J has 1 base trimmed; junction bases matching no gene number 8. Note on this clone: Which antigen it targets is not known. No qualities accompany the bases; no much larger clone lies one base away.

The CDR3 regions of human TCRbeta chains were analyzed by immunosequencing. The authors' analysis ran thus. TCRs in the repertoires were matched against a reference library of SARS-CoV-2-specific TCRs that had been generated with the MIRA antigen-specificity platform. Breadth was defined as the fraction of unique TCRs that were SARS-CoV-2-associated, and depth was defined as the fraction of total T cells that were SARS-CoV-2-associated. Using the MIRA data, every spike-specific TCR was mapped to the spike region that the TCR reacted to and assigned to either a CD4 or a CD8 class. Log10-transformed breadth and depth values were compared by one-way ANOVA with Sidak's multiple comparisons tests. TCRdb limited this immuneACCESS table to in-frame rearrangements with V and J called. A share of clones is missing; checked studies link under half to unresolved V genes, and the rest is unexplained. V and J calls and clone size are as listed in that table; D and trimming were resolved from the DNA. Recorded for this sample are 80,000 to 130,000 clones; around nine tenths of them occurred a single time. The leading ten clones occupy over 3% of the sample.

This specimen's time point label, per the study, means: baseline before first vaccination. The vaccinee samples were drawn from two UK trials, COV001 and COV002, one of which was a single-blind randomized controlled phase 2/3 trial testing AZD1222 (ChAdOx1 nCoV-19) in healthy adults. Trial participant PBMC samples were collected at day 0 and day 28 after the second dose for TCRbeta chain sequencing. The sample was peripheral blood, taken on day 0 of AZD1222 vaccination. The chain is assembled from TRBV28 and TRBJ2-2, with TRBD1 identical over 10 junction bases. This sequence originates from an adult in good health. The nucleotide sequence is given as TGTGCCAGCAGTTTCCTTTATGGGACAGGGGAGAACACCGGGGAGCTGTTTTTT. The encoded protein is CASSFLYGTGENTGELFF. The variable domain in full, with residues beyond the CDR3 obtained from the reference TRBV28 and TRBJ2-2 genes, is DVKVTQSSRYLVKRTGEKVFLECVQDMDHENMFWYRQDPGLGLRLIYFSYDVKMKEKGDIPEGYSVSREKKERFSLILESASTNQTSMYLCASSFLYGTGENTGELFFGEGSRLTVL.